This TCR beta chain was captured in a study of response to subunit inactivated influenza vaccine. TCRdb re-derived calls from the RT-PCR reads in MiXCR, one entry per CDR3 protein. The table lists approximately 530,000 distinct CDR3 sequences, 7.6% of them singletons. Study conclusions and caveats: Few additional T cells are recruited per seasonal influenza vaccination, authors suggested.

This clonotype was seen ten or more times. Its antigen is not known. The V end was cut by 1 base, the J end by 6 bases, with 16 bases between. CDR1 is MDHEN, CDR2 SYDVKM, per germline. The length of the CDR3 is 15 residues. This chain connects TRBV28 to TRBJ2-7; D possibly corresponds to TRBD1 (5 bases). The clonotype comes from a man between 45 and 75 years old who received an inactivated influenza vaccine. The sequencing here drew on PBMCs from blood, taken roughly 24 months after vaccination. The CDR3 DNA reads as TGTGCCAGCAGTTTATTCCCCCAGGGTAGAGGCGAGCAGTACTTC. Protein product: CASSLFPQGRGEQYF.